These 29 T cell receptor beta chains were sequenced from one sample in a study of blood T cell repertoires in COVID-19. Libraries were prepared by immunoSEQ multiplex PCR; TCRdb keeps only in-frame clonotypes and omits some of them. The sample consists of tens of thousands of clones, roughly nine tenths of them appearing once. Sample: peripheral blood. These receptor sequences come from a human donor in a cohort sampled during active COVID-19.

The rearrangement uses TRBV7-3 and TRBJ2-5, with TRBD2 as a possible D gene (5 bases). The CDR3 contains 14 residues. Trimming took 5 bases from V and 1 from J, leaving 11 bases between them. Per germline, CDR1 SGHTA and CDR2 FQGTGA. The DNA of the CDR3 is TGTGCCAGCAGCCGAAGTGGGAGCCAAGAGACCCAGTACTTC. The encoded protein is CASSRSGSQETQYF.

The rearrangement links TRBV28 to TRBJ2-2, with D maybe TRBD1 (6 bases). This CDR3 region has 16 residues. Looked up from germline, CDR1 is MDHEN and CDR2 is SYDVKM. V was trimmed by 2 bases and J by 6 bases, leaving 16 bases between them. The CDR3 loop reads CASSLAQGTFPGELFF. Written as DNA, the CDR3 is TGTGCCAGCAGTTTAGCGCAGGGGACGTTCCCCGGGGAGCTGTTTTTT. Looking up the rest from reference TRBV28 and TRBJ2-2 gives the full variable domain: DVKVTQSSRYLVKRTGEKVFLECVQDMDHENMFWYRQDPGLGLRLIYFSYDVKMKEKGDIPEGYSVSREKKERFSLILESASTNQTSMYLCASSLAQGTFPGELFFGEGSRLTVL.

This clone occurred a few times. The chain uses TRBV28 and TRBJ2-5, with 9 bases lining up with TRBD1. The CDR3 is 14 amino acids. Unmatched junction bases numbered 3, after V lost 2 bases and J lost 5 bases. The germline gives CDR1 MDHEN, CDR2 SYDVKM. CDR3 in DNA: TGTGCCAGCAGTTTAGATGGACAGGGGGAGACCCAGTACTTC. It specifies CASSLDGQGETQYF. Based on the CDR3 plus reference TRBV28 and TRBJ2-5, the full variable domain is DVKVTQSSRYLVKRTGEKVFLECVQDMDHENMFWYRQDPGLGLRLIYFSYDVKMKEKGDIPEGYSVSREKKERFSLILESASTNQTSMYLCASSLDGQGETQYFGPGTRLLVL.

This chain joins TRBV10-3 and TRBJ2-2; 7 nucleotides line up with TRBD1. The V and J ends lost 10 bases and 3 bases, in that order; junction bases with no gene match: 11. CDR3 size: 15 residues. In germline, CDR1 is ENHRY, CDR2 SYGVKD. The DNA of the CDR3 is TGTGCCACCCGCCTAGGACAGGAAGACACCGGGGAGCTGTTTTTT. It translates to CATRLGQEDTGELFF.

The chain carries TRBV10-3 and TRBJ2-1; 13 bases align to TRBD2. Germline trimming cut 4 bases from V and 7 bases from J; bases unmatched to any gene: 7. CDR1 ENHRY and CDR2 SYGVKD come from the germline V gene. The CDR3 is made up of 16 amino acids. CDR3: CAISGGLAGMVNEQFF. CDR3 in DNA: TGTGCCATCAGTGGGGGACTAGCGGGAATGGTTAATGAGCAGTTCTTC.

V usage is TRBV6-5 and J usage is TRBJ1-6; 7 positions agree with TRBD1. V lost 7 bases to trimming and J lost 7 bases; unmatched junction nucleotides: 7. The germline V gene has CDR1 MNHEY and CDR2 SVGAGI. The CDR3 is made up of 14 amino acids. In DNA, the CDR3 is TGTGCCAGCACGCGACAGGGCCAGAATTCACCCCTCCACTTT. It is translated as CASTRQGQNSPLHF.

Note on this clone: In the same sample, other DNA sequences code for this CDR3. This chain connects TRBV7-9 to TRBJ2-3; 8 positions agree with TRBD1. The CDR3 extends over 14 amino acids. CDR1 is SEHNR and CDR2 is FQNEAQ in the germline V gene (reference sequence). The J segment lost 0 bases and the V segment lost 7 bases, leaving 3 bases of the junction unmatched. In DNA form, the CDR3 reads TGTGCCAGCACTGGGACAGGTAGCACAGATACGCAGTATTTT. Translation: CASTGTGSTDTQYF.

The V and J genes are TRBV18 and TRBJ2-1; 10 positions match TRBD1. Germline CDR1 reads KGHSH; CDR2 reads LQKENI. The CDR3 is made up of 15 amino acids. Unmatched junction bases numbered 3, after V lost 1 base and J lost 6 bases. The CDR3 DNA sequence: TGTGCCAGCTCACCACGACAGGGGGCAAGCAATGAGCAGTTCTTC. Protein sequence: CASSPRQGASNEQFF.

The chain joins TRBV2 to TRBJ2-7; TRBD1 might be the D (5 bases). Germline-derived CDR1 and CDR2 are SNHLY and FYNNEI. The CDR3 is 12 amino acids. V was clipped by 10 bases and J by 1 base, with 11 bases between them. CDR3 protein: CATRAQSYEQYF. The CDR3 region has the DNA TGTGCCACCAGGGCACAGTCCTACGAGCAGTACTTC.

This chain joins TRBV3-1 (or the pseudogene TRBV3-2) and TRBJ2-3, with 10 bases aligning to TRBD1. CDR1 LGHDT and CDR2 YNNKEL come from the germline V gene (reference sequence). This CDR3 is 18 amino acids long. Germline trimming cut 3 bases from V and 4 bases from J; bases unmatched to any gene: 13. The CDR3 spells CASSHDRGRRNTPDTQYF. The CDR3 DNA follows: TGTGCCAGCAGCCACGACAGGGGGCGTCGGAATACCCCAGATACGCAGTATTTT.

The chain links TRBV5-1 to TRBJ1-1; 7 bases map to TRBD1. Germline V gives CDR1 SGHRS, CDR2 YFSETQ. CDR3 length: 14 residues. The trim removed 5 bases at V and 2 bases at J, leaving 6 bases unmatched. As DNA, the CDR3 is TGCGCCAGCAGTAATAGAGGGGGCAACACTGAAGCTTTCTTT. As protein: CASSNRGGNTEAFF.

The rearrangement uses TRBV28 and TRBJ2-1; weak D call: TRBD2 (6 bases). CDR3 size: 18 residues. V dropped 8 bases and J dropped 0 bases, with 23 bases sitting between them. Per the germline V gene, CDR1 is MDHEN and CDR2 is SYDVKM. CDR3 residues: CASRSRQRRGSSYNEQFF. The CDR3 DNA reads TGTGCCAGCCGCTCCCGGCAGAGACGGGGGAGCTCCTACAATGAGCAGTTCTTC. The full variable domain, completed using reference TRBV28 and TRBJ2-1, is DVKVTQSSRYLVKRTGEKVFLECVQDMDHENMFWYRQDPGLGLRLIYFSYDVKMKEKGDIPEGYSVSREKKERFSLILESASTNQTSMYLCASRSRQRRGSSYNEQFFGPGTRLTVL.

The V call is TRBV9, the J call TRBJ1-1; 7 bases align to TRBD1. Germline V gene lookup returns CDR1 SGDLS and CDR2 YYNGEE. With 2 bases clipped from V and 0 bases from J, the junction kept 4 bases outside the gene matches. The CDR3 consists of 15 residues. CDR3 in DNA: TGTGCCAGCAGCGTCGGGGACAGAATGAACACTGAAGCTTTCTTT. Translation: CASSVGDRMNTEAFF.

The genes are TRBV30 and TRBJ1-5; 9 bases agree with TRBD1. The CDR3 spans 14 residues. Germline CDR1 is GTSNPN and CDR2 is SVGIG (reference sequence). Trimming took 7 bases from V and 4 from J; bases not matched to a gene: 8. CDR3 in DNA: TGTGCCTCACAGGGGGCGGGTGGGAATCAGCCCCAGCATTTT. As protein: CASQGAGGNQPQHF.

The rearrangement uses TRBV11-3 and TRBJ2-3; D is possibly TRBD2 (5 bases). CDR1 is SGHNT, CDR2 YENEEA, per germline. There are 15 residues in the CDR3. V gave up 5 bases and J gave up 2 bases, with 14 bases separating them. CDR3 nucleotides: TGTGCCAGCAGCGGAGGAACTCTCCCCACAGATACGCAGTATTTT. It encodes CASSGGTLPTDTQYF. Full variable domain (missing parts from reference TRBV11-3 and TRBJ2-3): EAGVVQSPRYKIIEKKQPVAFWCNPISGHNTLYWYLQNLGQGPELLIRYENEEAVDDSQLPKDRFSAERLKGVDSTLKIQPAELGDSAVYLCASSGGTLPTDTQYFGPGTRLTVL.

This clone was seen just once. J is TRBJ2-7 and V is TRBV28; 11 bases fit TRBD2. V trimming: 5 bases; J trimming: 2 bases; junction bases outside the gene matches: 2. From germline, CDR1 is MDHEN and CDR2 SYDVKM. The CDR3 loop spans 14 amino acids. The CDR3 here is CASSRLAGTYEQYF. The CDR3 DNA sequence: TGTGCCAGCAGTCGACTAGCGGGGACCTACGAGCAGTACTTC.

As DNA, the CDR3 is TGTGCCAGCACCCCGGTAGCGAACACCGGGGAGCTGTTTTTT. The encoded protein is CASTPVANTGELFF. This chain connects TRBV6-5 to TRBJ2-2; D unresolved. V was pared by 7 bases and J by 0 bases, with 9 bases between. The CDR3 consists of 14 residues. Germline-derived CDR1 and CDR2 are MNHEY and SVGAGI.

This rearrangement joins TRBV25-1 to TRBJ1-1, with TRBD1 matching over 8 bases. CDR1 and CDR2 from the germline V gene are MGHDK and SYGVNS. The CDR3 totals 14 residues. V lost 4 bases, J lost 4 bases, and 5 bases stayed unmatched. CDR3 protein: CASSGWTGSTEAFF. CDR3 bases: TGTGCCAGCAGTGGGTGGACAGGGAGCACTGAAGCTTTCTTT.

This chain joins TRBV3-1 (or the pseudogene TRBV3-2) and TRBJ1-2; 8 bases fit TRBD1. Per germline, CDR1 LGHDT and CDR2 YNNKEL (reference sequence). The CDR3 contains 16 residues. The junction had 14 bases not matched to a gene; V was cut back by 4 bases and J by 7 bases. The DNA for the CDR3 is TGTGCCAGCAGCCCCCGGACAGGGCACCTCCTGGGTGGCTACACCTTC. Amino acids: CASSPRTGHLLGGYTF.

The rearrangement uses TRBV21-1 and TRBJ2-5; TRBD1 was called by the table and not checked on the DNA. TRBV21-1 is tagged as a pseudogene. The length of the CDR3 is 15 residues. The CDR3 region is CASSKEGTEEETQYF. The CDR3 nucleotides read TGTGCCAGCAGCAAAGAAGGGACAGAAGAAGAGACCCAGTACTTC.

The chain is built from TRBV5-1 and TRBJ2-3; no firm D call. In germline, CDR1 is SGHRS, CDR2 YFSETQ. V was clipped by 3 bases and J by 0 bases, with 11 bases between them. The CDR3 sequence is 15 residues long. The CDR3 loop is CASSSNPGSTDTQYF. CDR3 DNA sequence: TGCGCCAGCAGCTCCAACCCCGGGAGCACAGATACGCAGTATTTT.

The V and J genes are TRBV10-3 and TRBJ2-1; 11 bases agree with TRBD2. Germline CDR1 reads ENHRY; CDR2 reads SYGVKD. This CDR3 contains 17 residues. V dropped 3 bases and J dropped 5; count of bases not matched to a gene: 9. The CDR3 here is CAISDGTSGATHNEQFF. CDR3 sequence (DNA): TGTGCCATCAGTGATGGGACTAGCGGAGCCACCCACAATGAGCAGTTCTTC.

The chain recombines TRBV11-3 with TRBJ2-5, with 7 positions matching TRBD1. J gave up 5 bases and V 5 bases, and 11 bases lay outside the gene matches. CDR3 length: 15 residues. CDR1 and CDR2 (germline): SGHNT, YENEEA. The CDR3 reads CASSLNRGKGETQYF. For the CDR3, the DNA is TGTGCCAGCAGCCTCAACAGGGGAAAGGGGGAGACCCAGTACTTC.

The J gene is TRBJ2-2, the V gene TRBV5-4, with TRBD1 matching 7 bases. With 4 bases clipped from V and 7 bases from J, the junction kept 16 bases outside the gene matches. The germline CDR1 and CDR2 sequences are SGHNT and YYREEE (reference sequence). The CDR3 totals 17 residues. The CDR3 DNA follows: TGTGCCAGCAGCCCGTCCCGGAGACAGGGTAACTTCGGGGAGCTGTTTTTT. Translating gives CASSPSRRQGNFGELFF.

Turning to this clone: The same CDR3 is also encoded by other DNA sequences in this sample. The chain links TRBV28 to TRBJ1-4; D not resolved. The CDR3 contains 14 residues. CDR1 is MDHEN and CDR2 is SYDVKM in the germline V gene. The V and J ends lost 4 bases and 0 bases respectively, with 6 bases between them. In DNA, the CDR3 is TGTGCCAGCAGTTCCCCTGCAACTAATGAAAAACTGTTTTTT. Encoded protein: CASSSPATNEKLFF. The whole variable domain, remainder taken from reference TRBV28 and TRBJ1-4, is DVKVTQSSRYLVKRTGEKVFLECVQDMDHENMFWYRQDPGLGLRLIYFSYDVKMKEKGDIPEGYSVSREKKERFSLILESASTNQTSMYLCASSSPATNEKLFFGSGTQLSVL.

The V and J genes are TRBV5-1 and TRBJ1-1; 8 nucleotides agree with TRBD1. The V and J ends lost 0 bases and 6 bases, in that order; junction bases with no gene match: 10. Germline values: CDR1 SGHRS, CDR2 YFSETQ. This CDR3 region has 16 residues. The CDR3 region is CASSLEPGGLGAEAFF. DNA for the CDR3: TGCGCCAGCAGCTTGGAGCCAGGGGGCCTGGGCGCTGAAGCTTTCTTT. The whole variable domain, remainder taken from reference TRBV5-1 and TRBJ1-1, is KAGVTQTPRYLIKTRGQQVTLSCSPISGHRSVSWYQQTPGQGLQFLFEYFSETQRNKGNFPGRFSGRQFSNSRSEMNVSTLELGDSALYLCASSLEPGGLGAEAFFGQGTRLTVV.

J is TRBJ2-3 and V is TRBV24-1, with 8 nucleotides matching TRBD2. The germline V gene has CDR1 KGHDR and CDR2 SFDVKD. Trimming took 0 bases from V and 4 from J; bases not matched to a gene: 5. The CDR3 runs to 16 residues. CDR3 amino acids: CATSDLGAGVSDTQYF. CDR3 nucleotides: TGTGCCACCAGTGATTTGGGAGCGGGAGTGTCAGATACGCAGTATTTT.

The chain carries TRBV12-3 or TRBV12-4 and TRBJ2-7, with TRBD1 as a possible D gene (5 bases). The V and J ends lost 3 bases and 0 bases respectively, with 6 bases between them. The CDR3 loop spans 13 amino acids. CDR3 DNA: TGTGCCAGCAGTTTGACAGACTCCTACGAGCAGTACTTC. Translation: CASSLTDSYEQYF.

The chain joins TRBV27 to TRBJ1-4, with D possibly matching TRBD1 (6 bases). CDR3 size: 14 residues. V was trimmed by 5 bases and J by 7 bases, leaving 14 bases between them. Germline V gene sequence: CDR1 MNHEY, CDR2 SMNVEV (reference sequence). This chain's CDR3 is CASSTRGEGEKLFF. The CDR3 DNA reads TGTGCCAGCAGTACCAGGGGCGAGGGTGAAAAACTGTTTTTT. The full variable domain, rest sourced from reference TRBV27 and TRBJ1-4, is EAQVTQNPRYLITVTGKKLTVTCSQNMNHEYMSWYRQDPGLGLRQIYYSMNVEVTDKGDVPEGYKVSRKEKRNFPLILESPSPNQTSLYFCASSTRGEGEKLFFGSGTQLSVL.